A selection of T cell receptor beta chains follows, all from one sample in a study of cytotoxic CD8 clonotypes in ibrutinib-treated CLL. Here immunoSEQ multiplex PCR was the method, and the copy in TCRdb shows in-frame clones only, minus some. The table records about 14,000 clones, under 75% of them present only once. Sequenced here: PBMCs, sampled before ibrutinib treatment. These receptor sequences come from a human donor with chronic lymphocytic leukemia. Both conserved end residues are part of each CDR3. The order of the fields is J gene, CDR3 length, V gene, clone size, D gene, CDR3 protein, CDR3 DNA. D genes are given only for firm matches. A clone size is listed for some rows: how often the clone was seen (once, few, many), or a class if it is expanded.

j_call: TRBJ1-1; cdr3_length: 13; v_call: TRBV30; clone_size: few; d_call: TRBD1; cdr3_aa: CAWRGQGQPRAFF; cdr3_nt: TGTGCCTGGCGCGGACAGGGCCAACCAAGGGCTTTCTTT
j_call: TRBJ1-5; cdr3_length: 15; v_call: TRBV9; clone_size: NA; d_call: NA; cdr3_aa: CASSVEGYSNQPQHF; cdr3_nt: TGTGCCAGCAGCGTAGAGGGGTATAGCAATCAGCCCCAGCATTTT
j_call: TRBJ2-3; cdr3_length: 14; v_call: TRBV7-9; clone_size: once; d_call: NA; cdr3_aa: CASSQGGGTDTQYF; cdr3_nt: TGTGCCAGCAGCCAGGGGGGGGGCACAGATACGCAGTATTTT
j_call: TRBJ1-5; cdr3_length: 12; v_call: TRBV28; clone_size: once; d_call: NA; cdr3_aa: CASSPPRGPQHF; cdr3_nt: TGTGCCAGCAGTCCCCCCCGTGGGCCCCAGCATTTT
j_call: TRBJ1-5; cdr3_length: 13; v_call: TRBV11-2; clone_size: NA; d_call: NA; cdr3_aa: CASSLGTGQPQHF; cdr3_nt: TGTGCCAGCAGCCTAGGGACGGGCCAGCCCCAGCATTTT
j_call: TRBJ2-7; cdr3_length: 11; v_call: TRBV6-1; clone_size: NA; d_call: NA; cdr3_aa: CASIGVYEQYF; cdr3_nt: TGTGCCAGCATTGGGGTTTACGAGCAGTACTTC
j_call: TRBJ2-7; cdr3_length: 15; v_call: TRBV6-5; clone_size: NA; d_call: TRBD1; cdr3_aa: CASSYGGQGIYEQYF; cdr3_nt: TGTGCCAGCAGTTACGGGGGACAGGGAATTTACGAGCAGTACTTC
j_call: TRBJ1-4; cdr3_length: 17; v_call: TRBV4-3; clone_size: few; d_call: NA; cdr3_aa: CASSQDWVQVGGEKLFF; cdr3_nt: TGCGCCAGCAGCCAAGATTGGGTACAGGTTGGAGGTGAAAAACTGTTTTTT
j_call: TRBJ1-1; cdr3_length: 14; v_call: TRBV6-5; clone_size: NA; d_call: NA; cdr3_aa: CASSYGDGGTEAFF; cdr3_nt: TGTGCCAGCAGTTACGGGGACGGGGGCACTGAAGCTTTCTTT
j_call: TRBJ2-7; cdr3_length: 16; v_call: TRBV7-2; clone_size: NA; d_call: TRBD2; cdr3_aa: CASSLVGGGTAYEQYF; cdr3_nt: TGTGCCAGCAGCTTAGTGGGCGGGGGGACCGCCTACGAGCAGTACTTC
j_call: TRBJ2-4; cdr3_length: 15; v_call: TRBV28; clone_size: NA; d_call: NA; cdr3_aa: CASSARRQLKDIQYF; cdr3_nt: TGTGCCAGCAGTGCCCGACGGCAACTAAAAGACATTCAGTACTTC
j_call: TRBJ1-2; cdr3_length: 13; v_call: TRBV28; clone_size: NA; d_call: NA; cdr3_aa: CASRSTGPYGYTF; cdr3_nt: TGTGCCAGCAGGTCGACAGGACCCTATGGCTACACCTTC
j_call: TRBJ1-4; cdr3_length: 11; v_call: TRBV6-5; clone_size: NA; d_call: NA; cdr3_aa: CASRAGEKLFF; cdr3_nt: TGTGCCAGCAGAGCGGGTGAAAAACTGTTTTTT
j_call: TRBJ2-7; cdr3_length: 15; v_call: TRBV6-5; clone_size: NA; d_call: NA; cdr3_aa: CASSYSGGGWYEQYF; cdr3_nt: TGTGCCAGCAGTTACTCGGGAGGGGGCTGGTACGAGCAGTACTTC
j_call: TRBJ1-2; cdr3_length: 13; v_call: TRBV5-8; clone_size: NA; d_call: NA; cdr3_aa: CASSPRLADGYTF; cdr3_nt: TGTGCCAGCAGCCCCCGGCTGGCGGATGGCTACACCTTC
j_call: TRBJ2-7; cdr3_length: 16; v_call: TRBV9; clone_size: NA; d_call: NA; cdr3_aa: CASSPRGSSGPYEQYF; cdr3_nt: TGTGCCAGCAGCCCCCGCGGTAGTAGCGGTCCCTACGAGCAGTACTTC
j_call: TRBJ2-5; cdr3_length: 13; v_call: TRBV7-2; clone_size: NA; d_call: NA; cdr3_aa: CASSQRTQETQYF; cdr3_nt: TGTGCCAGCAGCCAGCGGACCCAAGAGACCCAGTACTTC
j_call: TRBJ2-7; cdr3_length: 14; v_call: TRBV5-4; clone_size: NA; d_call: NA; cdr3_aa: CASSFQGISYEQYF; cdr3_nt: TGTGCCAGCAGCTTCCAGGGGATCTCCTACGAGCAGTACTTC
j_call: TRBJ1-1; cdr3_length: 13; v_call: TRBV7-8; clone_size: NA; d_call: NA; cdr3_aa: CASSLTWNTEAFF; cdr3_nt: TGTGCCAGCAGCCTGACGTGGAACACTGAAGCTTTCTTT
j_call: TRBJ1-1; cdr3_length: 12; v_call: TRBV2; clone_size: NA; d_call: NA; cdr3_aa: CASRGPEFGAFF; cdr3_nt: TGTGCCAGCAGAGGGCCCGAATTTGGGGCTTTCTTT
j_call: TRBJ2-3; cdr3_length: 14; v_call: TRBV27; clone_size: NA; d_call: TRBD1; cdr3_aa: CASRRQGPSDTQYF; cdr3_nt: TGTGCCAGCAGGCGACAGGGCCCCTCGGATACGCAGTATTTT
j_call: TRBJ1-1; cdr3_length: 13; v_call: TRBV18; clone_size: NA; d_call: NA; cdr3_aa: CASSPRRNTEAFF; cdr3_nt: TGTGCCAGCTCACCACGAAGGAACACTGAAGCTTTCTTT
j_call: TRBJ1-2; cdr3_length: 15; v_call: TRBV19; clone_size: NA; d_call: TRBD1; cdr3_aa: CATNPQGGTAYGYTF; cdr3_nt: TGTGCCACCAACCCCCAAGGCGGGACAGCCTATGGCTACACCTTC
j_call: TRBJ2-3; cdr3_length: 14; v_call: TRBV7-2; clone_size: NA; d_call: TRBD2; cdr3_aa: CASSPRGGGDTQYF; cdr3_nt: TGTGCCAGCAGCCCCCGGGGGGGCGGGGATACGCAGTATTTT
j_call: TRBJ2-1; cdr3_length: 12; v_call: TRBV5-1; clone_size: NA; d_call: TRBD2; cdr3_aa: CASSPGGEAQFF; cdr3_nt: TGCGCCAGCAGCCCGGGGGGGGAGGCGCAGTTCTTC
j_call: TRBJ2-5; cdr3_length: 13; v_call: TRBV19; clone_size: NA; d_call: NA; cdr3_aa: CASSIGRRETQYF; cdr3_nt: TGTGCCAGTAGTATAGGACGGAGGGAGACCCAGTACTTC
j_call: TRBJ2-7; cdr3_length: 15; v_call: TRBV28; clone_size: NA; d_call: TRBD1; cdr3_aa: CASSLYGQGDHEQYF; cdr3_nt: TGTGCCAGCAGTTTGTACGGGCAGGGGGACCACGAGCAGTACTTC
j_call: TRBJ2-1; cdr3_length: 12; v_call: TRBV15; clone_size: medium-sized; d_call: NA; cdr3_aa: CATSRDAGPGVF; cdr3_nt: TGTGCCACCAGCAGAGATGCGGGCCCTGGGGTCTTC
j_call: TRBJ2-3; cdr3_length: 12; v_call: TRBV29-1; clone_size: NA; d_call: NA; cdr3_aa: CSVLKVQDTQYF; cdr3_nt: TGCAGCGTTTTGAAGGTGCAAGATACGCAGTATTTT